This T cell receptor beta chain was sequenced during a study of T-cell memory formation after mild COVID-19. On the study more broadly: Largely, TCR clusters stayed within a single donor.

The CDR3 covers 17 residues. Germline values: CDR1 SGHTA, CDR2 FQGNSA. J gave up 6 bases and V 3 bases, and 17 bases lay outside the gene matches. Concerning this clonotype: Its antigen is not identified.

Libraries for TCRalpha and TCRbeta carried sample barcodes and unique molecular identifiers via 5'RACE. One entry per CDR3 protein results from TCRdb running MiXCR on the 5' RACE reads. The profile covers about 560,000 distinct CDR3 sequences, with 20% to 25% appearing a single time and 7% to 9% taken by the ten largest. General observations from the study: Clones that shrank (day 15 to 85) were balanced CD4/CD8, whereas later expanders leaned CD4+. Still unconfirmed is whether the second-wave clones peaking on day 37 recognized SARS-CoV-2.

The rearrangement uses TRBV7-2 and TRBJ2-7; 7 nucleotides align to TRBD2. Sequencing input: PBMCs or a T cell subset sorted from them (not recorded which). The receptor was isolated from an adult woman who had mild COVID-19 (a few samples of this study predate the infection). Cell type and time point are not known. CDR3 residues: CASSFQTPGLVGSEQYF. Written as DNA, the CDR3 is TGTGCCAGCAGCTTCCAAACCCCCGGACTAGTGGGCTCCGAGCAGTACTTC.